Sequencing of this TCR beta chain was carried out in a study of T cell repertoires in cytomegalovirus infection. General study points: Identification of carriers of CMV plus the relevant HLA was performed using cumulative public TCR beta family frequency.

This clonotype was picked up a small number of times. No antigen is known for it. The ends lost 4 bases at V and 0 bases at J; junction bases unmatched: 15. Germline V CDR1 and CDR2: MDHEN, SYDVKM. The CDR3 is 19 amino acids. TCRdb re-derived calls from the reads in MiXCR, one entry per CDR3 protein. The table lists a few hundred thousand distinct CDR3 sequences, 22% of them singletons. This sequence joins TRBV28 and TRBJ2-7, with 10 bases fitting TRBD2. This sequence originates from a human donor in good health (CMV status not recorded). Some clones in this sample may be carry-over from other donors' samples. The sample was CD8+ T cells from PBMCs. This CDR3 is CASSSPVVAGGRSSYEQYF. CDR3 sequence (DNA): TGTGCCAGCAGTTCCCCGGTGGTAGCGGGGGGCCGAAGCTCCTACGAGCAGTACTTC.